This record concerns one T cell receptor beta chain sequence. Its target is not known. The trim removed 7 bases at V and 5 bases at J, leaving 10 bases unmatched. The CDR3 covers 14 residues. The record originates from a study of T cells in Graves' hyperthyroidism and ophthalmopathy. Study results and caveats: Most clonotypes expanded in thyroid above 0.001 were likewise present in blood. Stable hyperthyroidism was told apart from ophthalmopathy by a model built on 13 V-J features.

Amplification of TCR beta CDR3 regions was performed using RNA transcripts as template. The HTBI primer set was used in a first-round RT-PCR of the TCR CDR3. TCRdb re-called the multiplex PCR reads with MiXCR, one entry per CDR3 protein. The table lists fewer than 650,000 distinct CDR3 sequences, around 15% of them singletons. Source material: blood. This TCR came from a woman aged 40 to 50 with Graves' ophthalmopathy. The chain links TRBV12-3 or TRBV12-4 to TRBJ2-5; the match to TRBD1 covers 7 bases. In DNA, the CDR3 is TGTGCCAGCAAGATGGCTCCCAGGGGGGAGACCCAGTACTTC. This sequence encodes CASKMAPRGETQYF.